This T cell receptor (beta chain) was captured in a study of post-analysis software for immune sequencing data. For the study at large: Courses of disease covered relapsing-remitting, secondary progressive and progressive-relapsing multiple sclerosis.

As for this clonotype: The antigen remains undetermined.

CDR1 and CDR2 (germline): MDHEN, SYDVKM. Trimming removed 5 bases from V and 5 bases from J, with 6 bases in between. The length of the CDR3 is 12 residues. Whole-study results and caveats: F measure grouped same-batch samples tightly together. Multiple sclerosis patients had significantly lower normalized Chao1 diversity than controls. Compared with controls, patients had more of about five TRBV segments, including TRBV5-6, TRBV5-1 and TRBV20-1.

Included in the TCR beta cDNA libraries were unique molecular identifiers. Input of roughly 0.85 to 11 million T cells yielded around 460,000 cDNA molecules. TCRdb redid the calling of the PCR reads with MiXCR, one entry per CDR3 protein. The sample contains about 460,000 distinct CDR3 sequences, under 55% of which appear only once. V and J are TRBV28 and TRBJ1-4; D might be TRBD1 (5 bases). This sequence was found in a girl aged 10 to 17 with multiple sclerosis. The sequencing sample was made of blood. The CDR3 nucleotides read TGTGCCAGCAGTCCAGGGAATGAAAAACTGTTTTTT. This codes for CASSPGNEKLFF.